This T cell receptor beta chain was sequenced during a study of technical replicates of blood from a few donors. CDR3 length: 13 amino acids. V was pared by 3 bases and J by 1 base, with 6 bases between. Looked up from germline, CDR1 is LNHDA and CDR2 is SQIVND (reference sequence). Assay used: immunoSEQ multiplex PCR; TCRdb lists only in-frame clones, some missing. The sample consists of some 76,000 clones, roughly 94% of them appearing once. Sequencing input: T cells isolated from PBMCs. The chain carries TRBV19 and TRBJ1-1; D is uncertain. The receptor's source is a human donor in good health. In DNA, the CDR3 is TGTGCCAGTAGTATCAATTGGAACACTGAAGCTTTCTTT. Its protein product is CASSINWNTEAFF.